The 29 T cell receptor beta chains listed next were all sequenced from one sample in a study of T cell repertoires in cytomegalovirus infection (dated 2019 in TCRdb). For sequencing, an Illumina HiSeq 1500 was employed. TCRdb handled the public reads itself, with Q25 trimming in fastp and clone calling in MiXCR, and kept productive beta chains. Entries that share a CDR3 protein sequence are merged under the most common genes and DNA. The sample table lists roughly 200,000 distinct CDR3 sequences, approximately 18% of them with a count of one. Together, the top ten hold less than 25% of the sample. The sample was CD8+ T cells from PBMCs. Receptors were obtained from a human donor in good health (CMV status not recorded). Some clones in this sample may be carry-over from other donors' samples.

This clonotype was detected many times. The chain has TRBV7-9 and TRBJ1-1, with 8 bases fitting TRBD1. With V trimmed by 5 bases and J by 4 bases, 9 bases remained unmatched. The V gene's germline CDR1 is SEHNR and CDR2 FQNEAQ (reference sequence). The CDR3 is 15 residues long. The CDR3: CASSTEETGVTEAFF. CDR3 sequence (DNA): TGTGCCAGCAGCACCGAAGAGACAGGGGTCACTGAAGCTTTCTTT.

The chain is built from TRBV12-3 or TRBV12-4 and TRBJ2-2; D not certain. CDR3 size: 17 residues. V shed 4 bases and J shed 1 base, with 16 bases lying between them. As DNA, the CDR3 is TGTGCCAGCAGTTCCCCCGAAGATCTTATGAACACCGGGGAGCTGTTTTTT. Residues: CASSSPEDLMNTGELFF.

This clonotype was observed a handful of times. DNA of the CDR3: TGTGCCAGCACCCAATTGACCGGGACAGGGACTTACGAGCAGTACTTC. Translation gives CASTQLTGTGTYEQYF. The V and J genes are TRBV6-2 or TRBV6-3 and TRBJ2-7, with TRBD1 identical over 9 bases. V was clipped by 7 bases and J by 4 bases; unmatched bases: 14. Germline V gives CDR1 MNHEY, CDR2 SVGEGT. The CDR3 covers 16 residues.

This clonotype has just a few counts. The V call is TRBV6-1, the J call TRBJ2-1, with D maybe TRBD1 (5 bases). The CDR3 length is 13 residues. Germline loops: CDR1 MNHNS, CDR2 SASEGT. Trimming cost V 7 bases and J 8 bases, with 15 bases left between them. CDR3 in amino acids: CASIDQGIDEQFF. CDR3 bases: TGTGCCAGCATTGACCAGGGAATAGATGAGCAGTTCTTC.

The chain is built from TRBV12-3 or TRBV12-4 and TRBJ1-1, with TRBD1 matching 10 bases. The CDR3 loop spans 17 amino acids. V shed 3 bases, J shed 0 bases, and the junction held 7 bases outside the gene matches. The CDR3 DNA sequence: TGTGCCAGCAGTTTCGGGGGACAGGGGACGTTGAACACTGAAGCTTTCTTT. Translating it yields CASSFGGQGTLNTEAFF.

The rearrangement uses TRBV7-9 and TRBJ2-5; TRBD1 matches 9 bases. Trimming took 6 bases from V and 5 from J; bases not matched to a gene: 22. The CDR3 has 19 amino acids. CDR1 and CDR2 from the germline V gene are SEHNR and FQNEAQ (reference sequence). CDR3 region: CASSPPPGTGIRTRETQYF. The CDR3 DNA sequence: TGTGCCAGCAGTCCGCCACCCGGGACAGGGATTCGGACCCGGGAGACCCAGTACTTC.

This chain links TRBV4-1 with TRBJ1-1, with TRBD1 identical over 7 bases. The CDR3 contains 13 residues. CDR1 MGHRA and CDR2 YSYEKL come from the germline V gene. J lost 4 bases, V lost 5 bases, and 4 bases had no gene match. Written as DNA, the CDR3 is TGCGCCAGCAGCTACAGGGGTGGCACTGAAGCTTTCTTT. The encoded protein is CASSYRGGTEAFF.

The CDR3 DNA reads as TGCAGTGTATCCCCAGGGGAAGAGACCCAGTACTTC. Encoded protein: CSVSPGEETQYF. The rearrangement links TRBV20-1 to TRBJ2-5; D might be TRBD1 (6 bases). Germline CDR1 DFQATT, CDR2 SNEGSKA (reference sequence). V lost 7 bases to trimming and J lost 3 bases, with 12 bases between them. The CDR3 runs to 12 residues.

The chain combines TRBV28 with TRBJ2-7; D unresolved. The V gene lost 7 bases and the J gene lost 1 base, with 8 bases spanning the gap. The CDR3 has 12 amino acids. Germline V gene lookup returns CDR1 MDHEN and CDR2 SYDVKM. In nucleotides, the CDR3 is TGTGCCAGCAAGTCGGCTTCCTACGAGCAGTACTTC. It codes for CASKSASYEQYF.

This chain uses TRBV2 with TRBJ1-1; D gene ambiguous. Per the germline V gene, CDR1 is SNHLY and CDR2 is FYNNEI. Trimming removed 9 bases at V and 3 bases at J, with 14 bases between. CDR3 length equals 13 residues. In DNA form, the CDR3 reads TGTGCCAGTCCAACCGATGGGGACACTGAAGCTTTCTTT. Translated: CASPTDGDTEAFF.

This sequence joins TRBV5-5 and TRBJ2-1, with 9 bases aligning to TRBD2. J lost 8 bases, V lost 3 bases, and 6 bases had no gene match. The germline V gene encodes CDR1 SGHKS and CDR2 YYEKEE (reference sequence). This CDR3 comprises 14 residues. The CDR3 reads CASSWRGGVDEQFF. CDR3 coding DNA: TGTGCCAGCAGCTGGCGGGGGGGCGTCGATGAGCAGTTCTTC.

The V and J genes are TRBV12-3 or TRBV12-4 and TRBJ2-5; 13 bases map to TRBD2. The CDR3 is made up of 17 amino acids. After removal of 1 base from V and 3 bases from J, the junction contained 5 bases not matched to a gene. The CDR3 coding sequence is TGTGCCAGCAGTTTAGGGACTAGCGGGGGTTACAAAGAGACCCAGTACTTC. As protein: CASSLGTSGGYKETQYF.

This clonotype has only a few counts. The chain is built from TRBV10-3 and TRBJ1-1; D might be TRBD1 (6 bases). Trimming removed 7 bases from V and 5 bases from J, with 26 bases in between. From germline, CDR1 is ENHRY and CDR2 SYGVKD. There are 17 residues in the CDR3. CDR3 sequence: CAITLTGAKASETEAFF. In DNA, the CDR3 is TGTGCCATCACTCTGACAGGAGCAAAGGCCTCAGAGACTGAAGCTTTCTTT.

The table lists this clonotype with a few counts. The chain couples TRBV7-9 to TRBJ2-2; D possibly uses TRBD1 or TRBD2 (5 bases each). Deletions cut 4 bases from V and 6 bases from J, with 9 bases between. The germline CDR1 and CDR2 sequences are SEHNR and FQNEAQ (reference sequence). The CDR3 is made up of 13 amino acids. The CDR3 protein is CASSSMGAGELFF. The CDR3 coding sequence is TGTGCCAGCAGCTCCATGGGGGCCGGGGAGCTGTTTTTT.

The CDR3 reads CASSLAGGGVYEQYF. CDR3 coding DNA: TGTGCCAGCAGCTTAGCCGGAGGAGGAGTCTACGAGCAGTACTTC. The chain joins TRBV11-2 to TRBJ2-7, with D possibly matching TRBD2 (5 bases). The CDR3 contains 15 residues. Germline values: CDR1 SGHAT, CDR2 FQNNGV. V dropped 1 base and J dropped 3 bases, with 13 bases sitting between them.

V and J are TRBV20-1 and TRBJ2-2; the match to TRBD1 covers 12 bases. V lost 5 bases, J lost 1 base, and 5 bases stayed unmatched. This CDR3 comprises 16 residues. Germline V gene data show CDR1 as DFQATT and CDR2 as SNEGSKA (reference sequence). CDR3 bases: TGCAGTGCTGGGGACAGGGGGCTCGGGAACACCGGGGAGCTGTTTTTT. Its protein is CSAGDRGLGNTGELFF.

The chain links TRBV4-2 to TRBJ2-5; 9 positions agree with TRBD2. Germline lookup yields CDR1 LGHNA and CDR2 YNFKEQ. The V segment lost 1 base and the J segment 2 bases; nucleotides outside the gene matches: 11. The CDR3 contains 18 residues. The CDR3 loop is CASSQAYGSGGLQETQYF. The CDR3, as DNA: TGTGCCAGCAGCCAAGCTTACGGTAGCGGGGGCCTTCAAGAGACCCAGTACTTC.

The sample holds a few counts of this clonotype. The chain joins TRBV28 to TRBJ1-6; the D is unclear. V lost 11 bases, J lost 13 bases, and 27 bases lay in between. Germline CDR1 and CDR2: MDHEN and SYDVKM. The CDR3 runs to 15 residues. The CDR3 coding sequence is TGTGCCTTTAACTCCATCCCCGGGCTAAAAAACCCCCTCCACTTT. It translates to CAFNSIPGLKNPLHF.

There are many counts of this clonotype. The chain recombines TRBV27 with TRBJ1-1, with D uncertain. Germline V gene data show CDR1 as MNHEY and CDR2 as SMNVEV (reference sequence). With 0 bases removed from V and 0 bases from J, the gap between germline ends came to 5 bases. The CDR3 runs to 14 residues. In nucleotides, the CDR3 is TGTGCCAGCAGTTTATCGTTACTGAACACTGAAGCTTTCTTT. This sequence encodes CASSLSLLNTEAFF.

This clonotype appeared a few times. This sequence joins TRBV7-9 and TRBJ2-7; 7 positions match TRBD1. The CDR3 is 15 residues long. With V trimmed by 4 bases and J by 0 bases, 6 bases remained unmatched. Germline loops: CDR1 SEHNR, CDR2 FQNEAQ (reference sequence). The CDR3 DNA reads TGTGCCAGCAGCTGGGGACAGAGGAGCTCCTACGAGCAGTACTTC. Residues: CASSWGQRSSYEQYF.

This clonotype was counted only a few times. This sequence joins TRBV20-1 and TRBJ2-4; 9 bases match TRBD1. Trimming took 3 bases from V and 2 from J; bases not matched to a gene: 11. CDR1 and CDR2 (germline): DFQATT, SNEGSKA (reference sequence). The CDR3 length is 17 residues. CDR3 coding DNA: TGCAGTGCTAGTCGACAGGGGGAGGTCTGGTCCAAAAACATTCAGTACTTC. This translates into CSASRQGEVWSKNIQYF.

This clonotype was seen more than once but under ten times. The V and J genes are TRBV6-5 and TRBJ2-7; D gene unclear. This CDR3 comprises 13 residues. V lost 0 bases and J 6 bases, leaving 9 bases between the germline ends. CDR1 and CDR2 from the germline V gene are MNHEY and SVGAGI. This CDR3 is CASSYSLGFEQYF. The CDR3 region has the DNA TGTGCCAGCAGTTACTCATTAGGCTTCGAGCAGTACTTC.

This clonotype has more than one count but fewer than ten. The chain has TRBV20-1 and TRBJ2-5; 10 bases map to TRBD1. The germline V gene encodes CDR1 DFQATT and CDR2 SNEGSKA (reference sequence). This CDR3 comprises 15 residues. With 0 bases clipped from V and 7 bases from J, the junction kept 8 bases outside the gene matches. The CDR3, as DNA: TGCAGTGCTAGAGATCGACAGGGGGCGAGCTGGACCCAGTACTTC. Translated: CSARDRQGASWTQYF.

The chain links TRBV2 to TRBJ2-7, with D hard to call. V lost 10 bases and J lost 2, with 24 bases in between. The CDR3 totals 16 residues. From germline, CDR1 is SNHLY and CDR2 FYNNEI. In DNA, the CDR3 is TGTGCCATTAACCTGGCCCCGGCAGGAAGACCCTACGAGCAGTACTTC. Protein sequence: CAINLAPAGRPYEQYF. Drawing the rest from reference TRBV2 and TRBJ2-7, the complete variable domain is EPEVTQTPSHQVTQMGQEVILRCVPISNHLYFYWYRQILGQKVEFLVSFYNNEISEKSEIFDDQFSVERPDGSNFTLKIRSTKLEDSAMYFCAINLAPAGRPYEQYFGPGTRLTVT.

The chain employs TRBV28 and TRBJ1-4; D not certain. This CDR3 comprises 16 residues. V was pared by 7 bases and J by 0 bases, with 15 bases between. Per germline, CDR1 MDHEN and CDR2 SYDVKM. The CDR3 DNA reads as TGTGCCAGCACTCAACTCCCAGACACAACTAATGAAAAACTGTTTTTT. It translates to CASTQLPDTTNEKLFF.

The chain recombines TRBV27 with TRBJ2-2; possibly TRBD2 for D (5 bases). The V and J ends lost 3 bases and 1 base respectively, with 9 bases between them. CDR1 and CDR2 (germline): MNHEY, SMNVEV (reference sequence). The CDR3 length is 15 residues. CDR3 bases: TGTGCCAGCAGTTTTTTTGGAGGGAACACCGGGGAGCTGTTTTTT. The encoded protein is CASSFFGGNTGELFF.

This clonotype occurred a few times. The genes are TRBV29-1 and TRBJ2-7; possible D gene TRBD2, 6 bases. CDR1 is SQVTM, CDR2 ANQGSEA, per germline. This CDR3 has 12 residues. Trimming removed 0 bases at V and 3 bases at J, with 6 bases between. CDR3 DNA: TGCAGCGTTGAAGAGGAGGGCTACGAGCAGTACTTC. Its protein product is CSVEEEGYEQYF.

The CDR3 here is CASSWGPNSPLHF. CDR3 coding DNA: TGTGCCAGCAGTTGGGGCCCAAATTCACCCCTCCACTTT. This rearrangement joins TRBV27 to TRBJ1-6, with D possibly matching TRBD1 (5 bases). Trimming took 4 bases from V and 7 from J, leaving 8 bases between them. Looked up from germline, CDR1 is MNHEY and CDR2 is SMNVEV (reference sequence). There are 13 residues in the CDR3.

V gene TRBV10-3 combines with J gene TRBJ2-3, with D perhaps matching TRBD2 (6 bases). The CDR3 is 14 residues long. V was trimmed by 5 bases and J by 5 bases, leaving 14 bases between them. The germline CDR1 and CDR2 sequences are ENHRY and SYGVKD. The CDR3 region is CAISSRDSRDTQYF. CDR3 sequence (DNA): TGTGCCATCAGTAGTCGGGACTCCAGAGATACGCAGTATTTT.